This T cell receptor beta chain stems from a study of blood T cells in healthy people across ages. Across the study: Roughly one uniquely barcoded beta molecule per two T cells was captured.

The use of a sample-barcoded 5' primer and a J-beta primer mix characterized a second PCR of about 6 to 12 cycles. TCRdb itself ran the 5' RACE reads through MiXCR, one entry per CDR3 protein. The repertoire holds about 510,000 distinct CDR3 sequences, with about 27% as singletons. V lost 2 bases to trimming and J lost 7 bases; unmatched junction nucleotides: 8. The CDR3 sequence is 15 residues long. CDR1 and CDR2 (germline): ENHRY, SYGVKD. This same sample was also taken into another study, of T cells of mothers and their children. That report notes: The people who donated were three healthy Caucasian mothers and their six children.

The clonotype comes from a boy aged 2 to 9 in good health. The rearrangement uses TRBV10-3 and TRBJ2-3; 8 bases match TRBD2. The sequencing input was blood. In DNA form, the CDR3 reads TGTGCCATCAGTGAGGCAGCGGGGGCCACCAATACGCAGTATTTT. It yields the protein CAISEAAGATNTQYF.